This T cell receptor (delta chain) was identified in a study of human gamma delta and Vdelta1 T cells (dated 2018 in TCRdb). Describing the broader study: In this study, the researchers looked at Delta One T cells, which are Vd1+ gamma-delta T cells, to see how well they work as cytotoxic effectors against acute myeloid leukemia.

V and J lose 0 bases and 1 base, and a span of 27 bases separates them. The CDR3 runs 21 residues from the cysteine to the phenylalanine. This entry keeps only the CDR3 DNA: 63 bases, framed from base 1. CDR1 and CDR2 (TSWWSYY, QGS) derive from the germline V gene. Libraries were made using PCR. The sequencing machine was an Illumina MiSeq. For TCRdb, the public reads were processed anew by CATT, and duplicate DNA sequences were folded into one row. In this sample the table shows hundreds of delta-chain clones, 25% to 35% of which occur a single time. About 90% of the sample is taken by the ten largest. Concerning this clone itself: It has no known antigen specificity. No much larger clone exists at a distance of one base, and base qualities are not known.

This TCR derives from a human donor in good health. The chain employs TRDV1 and TRDJ1; tentative D gene TRDD2, with 9 bases matching. The sample consisted of Vdelta1 gamma-delta T cells from blood. The sample's cell subset or site label, in plain terms: Vd1+ T cells from peripheral blood. The CDR3 has the sequence CALGELAFLRGYSWLTDKLIF. In nucleotide form, the sequence is TGTGCTCTTGGGGAACTTGCCTTCCTACGGGGATACTCCTGGCTCACCGATAAACTCATCTTT.